A single sample is the source of the 12 T cell receptor beta chains below, sequenced in a study of blood T cell repertoires in COVID-19. Assay used: immunoSEQ multiplex PCR; TCRdb lists only in-frame clones, some missing. The table records 45,000 or so clones, 86% of them present only once. Sequencing was carried out using peripheral blood. These TCRs come from a man in his forties with active COVID-19.

The chain joins TRBV6-5 to TRBJ1-1; no firm D call. The CDR3 spans 13 residues. V lost 6 bases and J 1 base, leaving 9 bases between the germline ends. CDR1 is MNHEY and CDR2 is SVGAGI in the germline V gene. For the CDR3, the DNA is TGTGCCAGCAGCTGGGCGGGGAACACTGAAGCTTTCTTT. This gives the protein CASSWAGNTEAFF.

The V gene is TRBV5-1, the J gene TRBJ2-7; D is possibly TRBD1 (5 bases). This CDR3 contains 14 residues. Germline V CDR1 and CDR2: SGHRS, YFSETQ. V was shortened by 2 bases and J by 0 bases, with 9 bases between the two germline ends. The CDR3 spells CASSFSDSSYEQYF. In DNA, the CDR3 is TGCGCCAGCAGCTTCAGCGACAGCTCCTACGAGCAGTACTTC.

The V gene is TRBV24-1, the J gene TRBJ2-3; the match to TRBD2 covers 7 bases. The germline gives CDR1 KGHDR, CDR2 SFDVKD. V shed 1 base and J 5 bases; nucleotides not matched to a gene: 8. This CDR3 comprises 16 residues. The CDR3 DNA is TGTGCCACCAGTGATTTAGGGCGGGAGCGGGGAGATACGCAGTATTTT. This codes for CATSDLGRERGDTQYF.

The CDR3 coding sequence is TGTGCCAGCAGACTCCCCGGGACTAGCGGGAGGGGTGAGCAGTTCTTC. It encodes CASRLPGTSGRGEQFF. The V and J genes are TRBV27 and TRBJ2-1; 16 nucleotides match TRBD2. This CDR3 spans 16 amino acids. After removal of 6 bases from V and 9 bases from J, the junction contained 8 bases not matched to a gene. Germline CDR1 is MNHEY and CDR2 is SMNVEV (reference sequence).

The chain carries TRBV9 and TRBJ1-5; D perhaps matches TRBD1 (5 bases). The CDR3 consists of 14 residues. Germline-derived CDR1 and CDR2 are SGDLS and YYNGEE. Trimming removed 0 bases from V and 5 bases from J, with 9 bases in between. CDR3 coding DNA: TGTGCCAGCAGCGTAGCCGACAGCGATCAGCCCCAGCATTTT. This codes for CASSVADSDQPQHF.

This clone was picked up one time. The chain combines TRBV6-4 with TRBJ2-7; D gene uncertain. The CDR3 is made up of 13 amino acids. CDR1 is MRHNA and CDR2 is SNTAGT in the germline V gene. The V end lost 0 bases, the J end lost 6 bases, and 9 bases lay between the germline ends. The CDR3 here is CASSDSSSGEQYF. The CDR3 region has the DNA TGTGCCAGCAGTGACTCGTCGTCCGGCGAGCAGTACTTC.

In nucleotides, the CDR3 is TGTGCCAGCAGCTTCGGACTAGCGCTGAACACCGGGGAGCTGTTTTTT. It yields the protein CASSFGLALNTGELFF. The chain couples TRBV5-6 to TRBJ2-2; 9 positions match TRBD2. Germline values: CDR1 SGHDT, CDR2 YYEEEE. This CDR3 comprises 16 residues. The V and J ends lost 2 bases and 1 base, in that order; junction bases with no gene match: 3.

The chain combines TRBV6-2 or TRBV6-3 with TRBJ2-3, with 7 bases that match TRBD1. The CDR3 is 15 amino acids. The germline V gene encodes CDR1 MNHEY and CDR2 SVGEGT. J lost 6 bases, V lost 2 bases, and 8 bases had no gene match. The DNA of the CDR3 is TGTGCCAGCAGTTACGAGGGGGCCCACATCGATACGCAGTATTTT. This translates into CASSYEGAHIDTQYF.

This chain joins TRBV5-4 and TRBJ2-7; TRBD2 aligns across 11 bases. Germline lookup yields CDR1 SGHNT and CDR2 YYREEE (reference sequence). With V trimmed by 4 bases and J by 4 bases, 7 bases remained unmatched. The CDR3 is 15 residues long. Here the CDR3 DNA reads TGTGCCAGCAGCGGGGGACTAGCGGAGGGATACGAGCAGTACTTC. Protein: CASSGGLAEGYEQYF.

The chain recombines TRBV27 with TRBJ2-2; D is perhaps TRBD2 (5 bases). Germline CDR1 reads MNHEY; CDR2 reads SMNVEV (reference sequence). The CDR3 length is 16 residues. Trimming cost V 3 bases and J 0 bases, with 11 bases left between them. The CDR3: CASSFLLASNTGELFF. The CDR3 nucleotides are TGTGCCAGCAGTTTCCTCCTAGCTTCGAACACCGGGGAGCTGTTTTTT.

V usage is TRBV27 and J usage is TRBJ2-7; D call uncertain. V lost 4 bases, J lost 2 bases, and 18 bases lay in between. CDR1 MNHEY and CDR2 SMNVEV come from the germline V gene (reference sequence). CDR3 length: 16 residues. The CDR3 DNA is TGTGCCAGCAGTTCCCATAATAAAAGAGAGCCCTACGAGCAGTACTTC. This sequence encodes CASSSHNKREPYEQYF.

The table lists this clone with a few counts. The chain combines TRBV9 with TRBJ2-7, with a possible D match to TRBD2 (5 bases). The germline V gene has CDR1 SGDLS and CDR2 YYNGEE. The V and J ends lost 4 bases and 1 base respectively, with 12 bases between them. The CDR3 is 14 amino acids. The chain's CDR3 is CASSRSDYSYEQYF. CDR3 nucleotides: TGTGCCAGCAGCAGAAGCGACTATTCCTACGAGCAGTACTTC.